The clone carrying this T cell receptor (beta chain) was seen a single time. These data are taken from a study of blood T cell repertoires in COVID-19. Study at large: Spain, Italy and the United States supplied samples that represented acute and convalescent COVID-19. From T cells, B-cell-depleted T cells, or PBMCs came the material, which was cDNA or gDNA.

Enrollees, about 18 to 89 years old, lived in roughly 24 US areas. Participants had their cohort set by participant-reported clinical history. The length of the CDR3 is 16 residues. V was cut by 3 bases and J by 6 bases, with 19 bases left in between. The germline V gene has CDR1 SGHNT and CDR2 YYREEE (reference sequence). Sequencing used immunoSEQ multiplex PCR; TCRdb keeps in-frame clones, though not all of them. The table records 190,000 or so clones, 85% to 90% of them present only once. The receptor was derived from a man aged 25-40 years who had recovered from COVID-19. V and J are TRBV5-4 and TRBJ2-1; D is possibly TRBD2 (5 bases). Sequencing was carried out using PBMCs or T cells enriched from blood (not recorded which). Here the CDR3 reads CASSWAADLRSNEQFF. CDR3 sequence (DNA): TGTGCCAGCAGCTGGGCAGCGGATCTTAGGAGCAATGAGCAGTTCTTC.